Listed below are T cell receptor beta chains from one sample, sequenced in a study of hypomethylating agent response in myelodysplastic syndrome. TCRdb's table, derived via immunoSEQ multiplex PCR, lists solely in-frame clones and lacks some. Here the sample spans approximately 4,200 clones, about 81% being singletons. Sequencing used bone marrow, obtained before or after starting hypomethylating agent treatment for myelodysplastic syndrome (not recorded which). The source is a human donor with myelodysplastic syndrome. The CDR3 runs from the conserved cysteine through the conserved F or W. D genes are given only for firm matches. Size is stated for part of the rows, as once, few or many counts, or as a class when the clone is expanded.

V	size	D	J	CDR3	DNA
TRBV15	once	NA	TRBJ2-5	CASSRGQPWETQYF	TGTGCCTCCTCGAGGGGACAACCTTGGGAGACCCAGTACTTC
TRBV18	NA	NA	TRBJ2-7	CASSSELPYEQYF	TGTGCCAGCTCCTCGGAGCTGCCCTACGAGCAGTACTTC
TRBV5-1	NA	TRBD1	TRBJ1-2	CASSQVTGSYGYTF	TGCGCCAGCAGCCAGGTGACAGGGAGCTATGGCTACACCTTC
TRBV28	NA	TRBD1	TRBJ1-4	CASSGQGARANEKLFF	TGTGCCAGCTCAGGGCAGGGGGCGCGGGCTAATGAAAAACTGTTTTTT
TRBV6-5	NA	NA	TRBJ1-5	CASRPNGVNQPQHF	TGTGCCAGCAGACCCAACGGGGTCAATCAGCCCCAGCATTTT
TRBV2	NA	NA	TRBJ2-2	CASSAVEGGELFF	TGTGCCAGCAGTGCGGTCGAGGGCGGGGAGCTGTTTTTT
TRBV6-5	NA	NA	TRBJ1-5	CASSYTVRNQPQHF	TGTGCCAGCAGTTATACAGTACGCAATCAGCCCCAGCATTTT
TRBV7-9	once	NA	TRBJ2-7	CASSRGYEQYF	TGTGCCAGCTCCCGGGGCTACGAGCAGTACTTC
TRBV5-6	few	NA	TRBJ2-7	CASSLGQIPTYEQYF	TGTGCCAGCAGCTTGGGACAGATACCCACCTACGAGCAGTACTTC
TRBV19	NA	TRBD1	TRBJ1-2	CASSRTGISYGYTF	TGTGCCAGTAGTAGGACAGGGATTAGCTATGGCTACACCTTC
TRBV19	few	NA	TRBJ2-7	CASSRDETYEQYF	TGTGCCAGTAGTAGGGATGAGACCTACGAGCAGTACTTC
TRBV9	NA	NA	TRBJ2-1	CASADPYGEEQFF	TGTGCCAGCGCCGACCCCTATGGCGAGGAGCAGTTCTTC
TRBV7-2	once	TRBD1	TRBJ1-1	CASSSLTGLSEAFF	TGTGCCAGCAGCTCATTGACAGGGTTGTCTGAAGCTTTCTTT
TRBV5-1	once	NA	TRBJ1-1	CASSLAFRSETEAFF	TGCGCCAGCAGCTTGGCCTTCAGGTCTGAAACTGAAGCTTTCTTT
TRBV5-1	NA	NA	TRBJ1-1	CASNLEGVRTEAFF	TGCGCCAGTAACTTGGAGGGAGTGAGGACTGAAGCTTTCTTT
TRBV9	NA	NA	TRBJ2-5	CASSVGGLETQYF	TGTGCCAGCAGCGTTGGAGGCCTTGAGACCCAGTACTTC
TRBV7-6	once	TRBD1	TRBJ2-1	CASKSRDRGSHEQFF	TGTGCCAGCAAATCCCGGGACAGGGGTTCTCATGAGCAGTTCTTC
TRBV5-1	NA	NA	TRBJ2-7	CASSPFGQSSYEQYF	TGCGCCAGCAGCCCCTTCGGACAGAGCTCCTACGAGCAGTACTTC
TRBV6-5	NA	NA	TRBJ1-3	CASSYQGYSGNTIYF	TGTGCCAGCAGTTATCAGGGGTACTCTGGAAACACCATATATTTT
TRBV5-6	NA	NA	TRBJ1-4	CASSLYRRGNEKLFF	TGTGCCAGCAGCCTTTATCGGCGCGGAAATGAAAAACTGTTTTTT
TRBV5-5	NA	NA	TRBJ1-6	CASSLDPGRDSPLHF	TGTGCCAGCAGCTTGGATCCAGGGCGGGATTCACCCCTCCACTTT
TRBV10-2	NA	NA	TRBJ1-5	CASSGRDVSNQPQHF	TGCGCCAGCAGTGGGAGGGACGTTAGCAATCAGCCCCAGCATTTT
TRBV28	NA	NA	TRBJ2-7	CASSRDDPYEQYF	TGTGCCAGCAGTCGGGACGACCCCTACGAGCAGTACTTC
TRBV7-6	NA	NA	TRBJ2-3	CASSLFKDSDMADTQYF	TGTGCCAGCAGCTTATTCAAGGACTCGGATATGGCAGATACGCAGTATTTT
TRBV28	NA	TRBD1	TRBJ1-4	CASSLSRQGDGEKLFF	TGTGCCAGCAGTTTATCCCGACAGGGGGATGGTGAAAAACTGTTTTTT
TRBV5-1	NA	NA	TRBJ1-6	CASSLGVSYNSPLHF	TGCGCCAGCAGCTTGGGTGTATCCTATAATTCACCCCTCCACTTT
TRBV4-2	few	TRBD2	TRBJ2-7	CASSQVGLAGSYEQYF	TGTGCCAGCAGCCAGGTCGGACTAGCGGGCTCCTACGAGCAGTACTTC